The clone carrying this TCR beta chain came up a few times. Its cognate antigen is unknown. V lost 3 bases to trimming and J lost 7 bases; unmatched junction nucleotides: 5. The length of the CDR3 is 14 residues. Germline V lookup: CDR1 MDHEN, CDR2 SYDVKM. The entry originates in a study of blood T cells in healthy people across ages. General study points: Across the age range, TCR beta diversity per million T cells fell in a roughly linear way. One million T cells yielded diversity estimates that were considered underestimates. Because sorting was not performed, PBMCs prevented conclusive naive versus antigen-experienced comparison.

A second PCR, run for roughly 7 to 12 cycles, used a sample-barcoded 5' primer plus a J-beta primer mix. A single record per CDR3 protein comes from TCRdb applying MiXCR to the 5' RACE reads. The sample lists approximately 1,000,000 distinct CDR3 sequences; less than 45% were seen once. The chain uses TRBV28 and TRBJ1-4, with 7 bases aligning to TRBD1. Sequences were obtained from blood. The receptor comes from a man between 18 and 29 years old in good health. The CDR3 region has the DNA TGTGCCAGCAGTTTGAGGACAGGACCTGAAAAACTGTTTTTT. Its translation is CASSLRTGPEKLFF.